This TCR beta chain was retrieved from a study of shared clonotypes between healthy human individuals. This CDR3 is built from 15 residues. Germline V gene sequence: CDR1 MNHEY, CDR2 SMNVEV (reference sequence). The ends were cut back, 6 bases at V and 2 bases at J, with 13 bases in the middle. Naive CD8 cells were CD45RO-negative, positively selected for CCR7, excluding terminally differentiated effector memory CD45RA+ cells. This table comes from immunoSEQ multiplex PCR, and its TCRdb copy is limited to in-frame clones, with some not included. The table lists hundreds of thousands of clones, 90% to 97% of them singletons.

This TCR derives from a woman younger than 45 in good health. Sequencing was performed on naive CD8+ T cells sorted from blood. The chain uses TRBV27 and TRBJ1-4; tentative D call: TRBD1 (6 bases). CDR3 residues: CASSVTGFTNEKLFF. CDR3 nucleotide sequence: TGTGCCAGCAGCGTAACAGGGTTTACTAATGAAAAACTGTTTTTT.